The clone carrying this T cell receptor (beta chain) was seen many times. The sample is drawn from a study of T cells in Graves' hyperthyroidism and ophthalmopathy. V lost 5 bases to trimming and J lost 5 bases, with 12 bases between them. Germline assignment: CDR1 MDHEN and CDR2 SYDVKM. CDR3 length: 13 residues. Researchers amplified the TCR beta CDR3 regions from RNA transcripts. The HTBI set primed first-round TCR CDR3 RT-PCR. TCRdb recomputed calls from the multiplex PCR reads with MiXCR, one row per CDR3 protein. The data contain a few hundred thousand distinct CDR3 sequences, roughly 15% of them singletons.

This receptor was taken from a woman younger than 45 with Graves' ophthalmopathy. The sequenced material came from blood. The V call is TRBV28, the J call TRBJ2-5; perhaps TRBD1 as D (5 bases). CDR3: CASSDSPRETQYF. CDR3 in DNA: TGTGCCAGCAGTGACAGTCCTAGGGAGACCCAGTACTTC.